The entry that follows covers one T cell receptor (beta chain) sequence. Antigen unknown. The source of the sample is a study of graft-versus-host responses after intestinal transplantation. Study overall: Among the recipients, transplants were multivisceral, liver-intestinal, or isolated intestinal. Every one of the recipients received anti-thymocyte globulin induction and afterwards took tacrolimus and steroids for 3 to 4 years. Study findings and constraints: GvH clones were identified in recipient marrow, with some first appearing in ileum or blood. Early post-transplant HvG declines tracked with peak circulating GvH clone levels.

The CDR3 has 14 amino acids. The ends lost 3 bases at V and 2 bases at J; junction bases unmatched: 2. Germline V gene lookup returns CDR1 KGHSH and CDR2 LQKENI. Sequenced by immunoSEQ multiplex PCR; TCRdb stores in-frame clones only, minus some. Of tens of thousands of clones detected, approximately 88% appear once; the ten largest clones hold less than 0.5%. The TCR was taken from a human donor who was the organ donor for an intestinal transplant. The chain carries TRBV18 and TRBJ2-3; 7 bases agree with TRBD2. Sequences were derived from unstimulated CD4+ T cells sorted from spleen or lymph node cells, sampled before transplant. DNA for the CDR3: TGTGCCAGCTCACCGAGCGGGGTCACAGATACGCAGTATTTT. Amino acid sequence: CASSPSGVTDTQYF.